Each of the 30 T cell receptor beta chains below was sequenced from the same sample in a study of T cells in Graves' hyperthyroidism and ophthalmopathy (dated by TCRdb to between 2018 and 2021). Library generation was performed with multiplex PCR. TCRdb records Illumina HiSeq 2000 as the sequencer. TCR beta CDR3 regions were amplified from RNA transcripts. For the first round of RT-PCR on the TCR CDR3, the HTBI primer set was used together with the Qiagen OneStep RT-PCR kit. The raw public data were reprocessed by TCRdb itself: fastp quality trimming at Q25, MiXCR clonotype calling, in-frame beta chains only. Rows are unified per CDR3 protein, each entry keeping the most common DNA and genes. The sample table holds approximately 640,000 distinct CDR3 sequences, of which 16% were seen once. 3.5% to 4% of the sample goes to the ten largest clones. Sequences were obtained from blood. The receptors here all came from a woman in her 30s with Graves' hyperthyroidism.

This clonotype was picked up a small number of times. The rearrangement links TRBV12-3 or TRBV12-4 to TRBJ1-2; 9 bases are a match to TRBD1. The CDR3 is 14 amino acids. The J segment lost 4 bases and the V segment lost 7 bases, leaving 7 bases of the junction unmatched. The CDR3 is CASKPTGGGYGYTF. DNA for the CDR3: TGTGCCAGCAAACCCACAGGGGGCGGCTATGGCTACACCTTC.

This clonotype was seen a few times. J is TRBJ1-4 and V is TRBV4-3, with 7 bases fitting TRBD1. The CDR3 sequence is 17 residues long. CDR1 LGHNA and CDR2 YSLEER come from the germline V gene. Losses at the gene ends were 1 base for V and 0 bases for J; bases not matched to a gene: 5. The CDR3 nucleotides read TGCGCCAGCAGCCAAGCCCGGGACAGCACAACTAATGAAAAACTGTTTTTT. Amino acids: CASSQARDSTTNEKLFF.

This clonotype was recorded at least ten times. V and J are TRBV30 and TRBJ1-3; D is perhaps TRBD1 (5 bases). Trimming took off 4 bases at V and 8 bases at J, with 9 bases between the two ends. The CDR3 loop spans 11 amino acids. CDR1 is GTSNPN and CDR2 is SVGIG in the germline V gene (reference sequence). CDR3 in amino acids: CAWTGLDTIYF. DNA of the CDR3: TGTGCCTGGACAGGGTTGGACACCATATATTTT.

V and J are TRBV5-1 and TRBJ2-7; 8 positions match TRBD1. The V segment lost 5 bases and the J segment 4 bases; nucleotides outside the gene matches: 11. This CDR3 has 15 residues. CDR1 is SGHRS and CDR2 is YFSETQ in the germline V gene. The DNA of the CDR3 is TGCGCCAGCAGTCCCCCAGGGGGCGTCTCGTACGAGCAGTACTTC. Translation gives CASSPPGGVSYEQYF.

The chain employs TRBV2 and TRBJ1-3; D perhaps matches TRBD1 (5 bases). Germline V gene sequence: CDR1 SNHLY, CDR2 FYNNEI. Trimming took off 6 bases at V and 4 bases at J, with 7 bases between the two ends. CDR3 length equals 12 residues. The CDR3 DNA follows: TGTGCCAGCAGGACAGAAGGAAACACCATATATTTT. This translates into CASRTEGNTIYF.

With respect to this clonotype: One end of the junction is discordant with germline, which a read error may explain. The chain uses TRBV27 and TRBJ2-1; D ambiguous. CDR1 and CDR2 from the germline V gene are MNHEY and SMNVEV (reference sequence). The CDR3 covers 16 residues. The CDR3 is CASSSVASVSYNGQFF. The CDR3 nucleotides read TGTGCCAGCAGTTCGGTCGCATCGGTTTCCTACAATGGGCAGTTCTTC.

The CDR3 loop reads CASTTGTIPYEQYF. The CDR3 DNA reads TGTGCCAGCACCACGGGAACAATTCCCTACGAGCAGTACTTC. The chain joins TRBV28 to TRBJ2-7, with D possibly TRBD2 on 5 matching bases. V shed 7 bases and J shed 2 bases, with 15 bases lying between them. The CDR3 totals 14 residues. The germline V gene encodes CDR1 MDHEN and CDR2 SYDVKM.

This chain uses TRBV20-1 with TRBJ2-1, with D hard to call. This CDR3 is 17 amino acids long. Looked up from germline, CDR1 is DFQATT and CDR2 is SNEGSKA (reference sequence). The V and J ends lost 0 bases and 0 bases respectively, with 15 bases between them. The CDR3 sequence is CSARDHLTSSSYNEQFF. Here the CDR3 DNA reads TGCAGTGCTAGAGATCACCTGACATCGAGCTCCTACAATGAGCAGTTCTTC.

In DNA, the CDR3 is TGTGCCAGTATGAGACTAGCGGGAGGGTCGACCGGGGAGCTGTTTTTT. Amino acids: CASMRLAGGSTGELFF. J is TRBJ2-2 and V is TRBV19, with 14 positions matching TRBD2. V dropped 7 bases and J dropped 5; count of bases not matched to a gene: 6. Germline V lookup: CDR1 LNHDA, CDR2 SQIVND (reference sequence). The CDR3 runs 16 residues.

This clonotype was observed many times. This rearrangement joins TRBV6-1 to TRBJ2-5; 7 nucleotides agree with TRBD1. V lost 3 bases to trimming and J lost 5 bases; unmatched junction nucleotides: 6. Germline CDR1 MNHNS, CDR2 SASEGT. This CDR3 comprises 14 residues. The chain's CDR3 is CASSDQGEGETQYF. The CDR3 DNA follows: TGTGCCAGCAGTGATCAGGGGGAAGGGGAGACCCAGTACTTC.

This clonotype was observed at least ten times. This chain uses TRBV7-2 with TRBJ2-5; 15 nucleotides agree with TRBD2. Trimming at V came to 5 bases and at J to 2 bases, leaving 3 bases not matched to a gene. Per the germline V gene, CDR1 is SGHTA and CDR2 is FQGNSA. CDR3 size: 16 residues. The DNA for the CDR3 is TGTGCCAGCAGCCGCGGACTAGCGGGAGGGCAAGAGACCCAGTACTTC. Its translation is CASSRGLAGGQETQYF.

This clonotype was detected ten times or more. V gene TRBV29-1 combines with J gene TRBJ2-1, with TRBD2 as a possible D gene (7 bases). The CDR3 loop spans 12 amino acids. V gave up 8 bases and J gave up 6 bases, with 14 bases separating them. The germline CDR1 and CDR2 sequences are SQVTM and ANQGSEA. As DNA, the CDR3 is TGCAGCATCCCACGGGGGGCCAATGAGCAGTTCTTC. Protein product: CSIPRGANEQFF.

Many counts were recorded for this clonotype. The chain carries TRBV5-1 and TRBJ2-3, with 8 positions matching TRBD1. Germline CDR1 SGHRS, CDR2 YFSETQ. Unmatched junction bases numbered 4, after V lost 3 bases and J lost 1 base. The CDR3 covers 15 residues. The CDR3, as DNA: TGCGCCAGCAGCTATATCAGGGGGCGCACAGATACGCAGTATTTT. It encodes CASSYIRGRTDTQYF. Full variable domain (outside the CDR3, taken from reference TRBV5-1 and TRBJ2-3): KAGVTQTPRYLIKTRGQQVTLSCSPISGHRSVSWYQQTPGQGLQFLFEYFSETQRNKGNFPGRFSGRQFSNSRSEMNVSTLELGDSALYLCASSYIRGRTDTQYFGPGTRLTVL.

This clonotype was seen ten or more times. The gene calls are TRBV12-3 or TRBV12-4 and TRBJ2-3, with 8 bases fitting TRBD2. V shed 7 bases, J shed 0 bases, and the junction held 6 bases outside the gene matches. This CDR3 contains 15 residues. This CDR3 is CASTQLAGSTDTQYF. The CDR3 coding sequence is TGTGCCAGCACCCAGTTAGCGGGGAGCACAGATACGCAGTATTTT.

This clonotype was recorded many times. The rearrangement joins TRBV5-5 to TRBJ2-1, with 8 bases fitting TRBD1. The CDR3 consists of 15 residues. Germline values: CDR1 SGHKS, CDR2 YYEKEE (reference sequence). V shed 5 bases and J 5 bases; nucleotides not matched to a gene: 9. The DNA for the CDR3 is TGTGCCAGCAGTTTCGGACAGGGAGTTGACAATGAGCAGTTCTTC. This sequence encodes CASSFGQGVDNEQFF. Using reference TRBV5-5 and TRBJ2-1 for the parts outside the CDR3, the full variable domain is DAGVTQSPTHLIKTRGQQVTLRCSPISGHKSVSWYQQVLGQGPQFIFQYYEKEERGRGNFPDRFSARQFPNYSSELNVNALLLGDSALYLCASSFGQGVDNEQFFGPGTRLTVL.

This clonotype was picked up a small number of times. CDR3 protein: CAWSVLTASYEQYF. The CDR3 DNA reads as TGTGCCTGGAGTGTATTAACAGCCTCCTACGAGCAGTACTTC. The chain has TRBV30 and TRBJ2-7; D is ambiguous. Germline V lookup: CDR1 GTSNPN, CDR2 SVGIG (reference sequence). The CDR3 runs to 14 residues. Trimming cost V 0 bases and J 0 bases, with 9 bases left between them.

This clonotype was found a few times. The CDR3, as DNA: TGTGCCAGCAGCGCTACAGGGATTCAGCCCCAGCATTTT. Its protein is CASSATGIQPQHF. J is TRBJ1-5 and V is TRBV6-1; the D gene is possibly TRBD1 (6 bases). The V and J ends lost 6 bases and 6 bases respectively, with 12 bases between them. Germline V gene lookup returns CDR1 MNHNS and CDR2 SASEGT. The CDR3 runs to 13 residues.

The table lists this clonotype with a few counts. The chain couples TRBV6-2 or TRBV6-3 to TRBJ2-1; 10 nucleotides agree with TRBD2. The trim removed 6 bases at V and 3 bases at J, leaving 2 bases unmatched. CDR1 is MNHEY, CDR2 SVGEGT, per germline. CDR3 length equals 14 residues. This CDR3 reads CASRGLADYNEQFF. DNA of the CDR3: TGTGCCAGCAGAGGACTAGCGGACTACAATGAGCAGTTCTTC.

This clonotype was picked up many times. The genes are TRBV27 and TRBJ1-5; 8 bases agree with TRBD1. Germline V gives CDR1 MNHEY, CDR2 SMNVEV (reference sequence). V lost 6 bases to trimming and J lost 4 bases; unmatched junction nucleotides: 8. The CDR3 is 15 residues long. The CDR3 DNA follows: TGTGCCAGCAGAAACCCCGGGACAGGTAATCAGCCCCAGCATTTT. Residues: CASRNPGTGNQPQHF.

This clonotype was found many times. The chain employs TRBV9 and TRBJ2-7, with 9 bases aligning to TRBD2. CDR1 and CDR2 from the germline V gene are SGDLS and YYNGEE. V was pared by 3 bases and J by 0 bases, with 7 bases of the junction left unmatched. The CDR3 sequence is 16 residues long. CDR3 DNA: TGTGCCAGCAGCGATTCGACTAGCGGCACCTCCTACGAGCAGTACTTC. This translates into CASSDSTSGTSYEQYF.

The CDR3 DNA follows: TGTGCCAGCAGTCTGAGAGAGGCTAATTCACCCCTCCACTTT. Encoded protein: CASSLREANSPLHF. The chain employs TRBV27 and TRBJ1-6, with D unclear. The CDR3 length is 14 residues. The germline CDR1 and CDR2 sequences are MNHEY and SMNVEV (reference sequence). V was trimmed by 5 bases and J by 6 bases, leaving 11 bases between them.

Points on this clonotype: This CDR3 fails to terminate in the conserved phenylalanine or tryptophan, so it likely reflects a read error. No DNA is shown, since the ends of the CDR3 on it are uncertain; the CDR3 is the one TCRdb lists. The gene calls are TRBV3-1 and TRBJ2-5; the DNA was not compared with TRBD2, the D call given in the table. Germline lookup yields CDR1 LGHDT and CDR2 YNNKEL (reference sequence). With termini counted, the CDR3 has 14 amino acids. CDR3 residues: CASSLGTSGETEYL.

This clonotype came up many times. The chain carries TRBV3-1 and TRBJ2-5, with D tentatively TRBD1 or TRBD2 (5 bases each). Trimming removed 2 bases from V and 0 bases from J, with 10 bases in between. CDR3 length: 15 amino acids. Germline lookup yields CDR1 LGHDT and CDR2 YNNKEL (reference sequence). CDR3 coding DNA: TGTGCCAGCAGCCAACAGGGACGGAACCAAGAGACCCAGTACTTC. It specifies CASSQQGRNQETQYF.

The chain uses TRBV12-3 or TRBV12-4 and TRBJ2-2; perhaps TRBD1 as D (5 bases). V was trimmed by 8 bases and J by 1 base, leaving 8 bases between them. The CDR3 is made up of 13 amino acids. In DNA form, the CDR3 reads TGTGCCAGCGGGGCCTGGAACACCGGGGAGCTGTTTTTT. Translation gives CASGAWNTGELFF.

To note about this clonotype: Since a much larger clone is just one base distant, this may be a read error. The chain has TRBV29-1 and TRBJ2-3; a possible D gene is TRBD2 (6 bases). The germline gives CDR1 SQVTM, CDR2 ANQGSEA. The CDR3 covers 15 residues. The germline V and J ends were trimmed by 3 bases and 5 bases, with 18 bases remaining between them. The CDR3 loop reads CSVDRGRGGGDTQYF. CDR3 in DNA: TGCAGCGTTGACCGGGGACGGGGAGGAGGAGATACGCAGTATTTT.

In regard to this clonotype: At one of its ends the junction is not consistent with the germline gene, which may arise from a read error. The gene calls are TRBV15 and TRBJ2-1, with 13 bases lining up with TRBD2. Per germline, CDR1 LNHNV and CDR2 YYDKDF (reference sequence). The CDR3 covers 21 residues. CDR3 coding DNA: TGTGCCACCAGTAGAGGTGGGTATGGACTAGCGGGAGCCCGCTCCTACAATGAGCAGTTCTTC. Its translation is CATSRGGYGLAGARSYNEQFF.

This clonotype was found many times. V is TRBV12-3 or TRBV12-4 and J is TRBJ2-3; the D is unclear. The ends were cut back, 6 bases at V and 0 bases at J, with 19 bases in the middle. The CDR3 has 17 amino acids. The CDR3 bases are TGTGCCAGCAGCCTCCCACCCGATGCCGATAGCACAGATACGCAGTATTTT. It translates to CASSLPPDADSTDTQYF.

This clonotype showed up many times. The V and J genes are TRBV2 and TRBJ2-3; D is undetermined. V was clipped by 2 bases and J by 2 bases, with 11 bases between them. The CDR3 length is 15 residues. Germline loops: CDR1 SNHLY, CDR2 FYNNEI. The CDR3 DNA reads as TGTGCCAGCAGTGAACTAGTGGGCCTCACAGATACGCAGTATTTT. Its protein is CASSELVGLTDTQYF.

This clonotype occurred many times. The chain uses TRBV5-8 and TRBJ1-1; 10 bases fit TRBD1. In germline, CDR1 is SGHTS, CDR2 YDEGEE. This CDR3 is 13 amino acids long. The ends lost 1 base at V and 11 bases at J; junction bases unmatched: 5. In DNA form, the CDR3 reads TGTGCCAGCAGCTTGTGGGACAGGGGAGAGGCTTTCTTT. Its translation: CASSLWDRGEAFF.

The sample holds many counts of this clonotype. This rearrangement joins TRBV12-5 to TRBJ1-5; D is uncertain. The CDR3 totals 14 residues. The V end was cut by 3 bases, the J end by 0 bases, with 6 bases between. Germline V gives CDR1 LGHNT, CDR2 FRNRAP. DNA for the CDR3: TGTGCTAGTGGTTTTTTGAATAGCAATCAGCCCCAGCATTTT. Its protein product is CASGFLNSNQPQHF.